The 10 T cell receptor beta chains given below trace back to one sample, sequenced in a study of shared clonotypes between healthy human individuals. This table comes from immunoSEQ multiplex PCR, and its TCRdb copy is limited to in-frame clones, with some not included. The repertoire holds about 1.5 million clones, with over 95% as singletons. Material for sequencing was naive CD4+ T cells sorted from blood. Noted subset: CD45RA+ positively selected. The receptors were gathered from a man younger than 45 in good health.

The chain has TRBV10-1 and TRBJ2-7; D is ambiguous. Germline V gene sequence: CDR1 WNHNN, CDR2 SYGVQD (reference sequence). Trimming left V 6 bases short and J 5 bases short, with 14 bases between. CDR3 length: 13 amino acids. The CDR3 here is CASSPRLGHEQYF. The CDR3 DNA sequence: TGCGCCAGCAGCCCCCGATTAGGCCACGAGCAGTACTTC.

V usage is TRBV15 and J usage is TRBJ2-1; 13 bases align to TRBD2. The CDR3 is 15 amino acids. J gave up 7 bases and V 9 bases, and 9 bases lay outside the gene matches. In germline, CDR1 is LNHNV, CDR2 YYDKDF (reference sequence). In DNA form, the CDR3 reads TGTGCCACGATAGGTACTAGCGGGAGGGCGAATGAGCAGTTCTTC. It yields the protein CATIGTSGRANEQFF.

V is TRBV5-4 and J is TRBJ2-3; 9 bases are a match to TRBD1. The germline CDR1 and CDR2 sequences are SGHNT and YYREEE (reference sequence). J was trimmed by 7 bases and V by 2 bases; bases with no gene match: 5. This CDR3 is 14 amino acids long. The DNA of the CDR3 is TGTGCCAGCAGCTTACAGGGGGCGCTGAATACGCAGTATTTT. This codes for CASSLQGALNTQYF.

The chain links TRBV6-1 to TRBJ1-1; D is undetermined. Germline V gene lookup returns CDR1 MNHNS and CDR2 SASEGT. The V and J ends lost 8 bases and 6 bases respectively, with 13 bases between them. The CDR3 consists of 12 residues. The CDR3: CASSPPGAEAFF. CDR3 DNA: TGTGCCAGCTCACCACCGGGAGCTGAAGCTTTCTTT.

The gene calls are TRBV9 and TRBJ1-3, with D perhaps matching TRBD1 (5 bases). Germline V gives CDR1 SGDLS, CDR2 YYNGEE. The CDR3 has 17 amino acids. Trimming left V 0 bases short and J 0 bases short, with 13 bases between. The CDR3 loop is CASSVGARANSGNTIYF. The CDR3 nucleotides read TGTGCCAGCAGCGTAGGCGCCAGGGCCAACTCTGGAAACACCATATATTTT.

V and J are TRBV7-2 and TRBJ2-3; D unclear. In germline, CDR1 is SGHTA, CDR2 FQGNSA. Trimming stripped 4 bases from V and 9 bases from J, with 8 bases between. This CDR3 is 11 amino acids long. CDR3 in amino acids: CASSSSQTQYF. The CDR3 DNA reads TGTGCCAGCAGCTCCTCCCAAACGCAGTATTTT.

CDR3 nucleotides: TGTGCCAGCAGTTTAGGGCCAGGGGGGCCCTTCTACGAGCAGTACTTC. Protein product: CASSLGPGGPFYEQYF. This chain links TRBV28 with TRBJ2-7, with a possible D match to TRBD1 (7 bases). CDR1 MDHEN and CDR2 SYDVKM come from the germline V gene. The ends were cut back, 2 bases at V and 3 bases at J, with 17 bases in the middle. The CDR3 extends over 16 amino acids.

V and J are TRBV11-1 and TRBJ2-1; no clear D gene. The germline V gene encodes CDR1 SGHAT and CDR2 FQDESV (reference sequence). The CDR3 extends over 15 amino acids. V was trimmed by 0 bases and J by 2 bases, leaving 8 bases between them. CDR3 sequence reads: CASSLAIGPYNEQFF. The CDR3 coding sequence is TGTGCCAGCAGCTTAGCGATCGGGCCCTACAATGAGCAGTTCTTC. The variable domain in full, with the rest retrieved from reference TRBV11-1 and TRBJ2-1, is EAEVAQSPRYKITEKSQAVAFWCDPISGHATLYWYRQILGQGPELLVQFQDESVVDDSQLPKDRFSAERLKGVDSTLKIQPAELGDSAMYLCASSLAIGPYNEQFFGPGTRLTVL.

This clone turned up a few times. The chain recombines TRBV10-1 with TRBJ2-3, with TRBD2 as a possible D gene (6 bases). Germline-derived CDR1 and CDR2 are WNHNN and SYGVQD (reference sequence). The CDR3 is 13 amino acids. Between the trimmed V and J ends, which lost 6 bases and 2 bases, there was a span of 9 bases. CDR3 amino acids: CASRRGLTDTQYF. CDR3 DNA: TGCGCCAGCAGGCGGGGACTCACAGATACGCAGTATTTT.

The genes are TRBV30 and TRBJ2-6; perhaps D is TRBD1 or TRBD2 (6 bases each). Germline V lookup: CDR1 GTSNPN, CDR2 SVGIG (reference sequence). V was cut by 1 base and J by 0 bases, with 22 bases left in between. This CDR3 is 20 amino acids long. The DNA for the CDR3 is TGTGCCTGGAGTGGCCCTACCTTGTGGGGGGCGAGCTCTGGGGCCAACGTCCTGACTTTC. Amino acids: CAWSGPTLWGASSGANVLTF.